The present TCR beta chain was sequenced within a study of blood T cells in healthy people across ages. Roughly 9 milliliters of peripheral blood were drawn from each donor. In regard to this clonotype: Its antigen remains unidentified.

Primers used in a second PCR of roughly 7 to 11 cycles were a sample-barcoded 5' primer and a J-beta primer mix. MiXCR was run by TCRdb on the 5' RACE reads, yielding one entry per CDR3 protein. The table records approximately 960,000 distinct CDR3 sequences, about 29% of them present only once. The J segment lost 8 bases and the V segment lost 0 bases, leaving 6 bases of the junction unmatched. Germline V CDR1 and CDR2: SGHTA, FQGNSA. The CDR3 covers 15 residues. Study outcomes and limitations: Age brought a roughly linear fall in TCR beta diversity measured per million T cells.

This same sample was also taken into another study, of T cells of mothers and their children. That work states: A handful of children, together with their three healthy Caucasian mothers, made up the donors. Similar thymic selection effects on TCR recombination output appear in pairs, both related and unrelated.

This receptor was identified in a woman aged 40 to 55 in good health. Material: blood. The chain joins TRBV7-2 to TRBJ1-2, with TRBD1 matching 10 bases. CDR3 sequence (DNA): TGTGCCAGCAGCTTAGCGACAGGGGGCATAGAAGGCTACACCTTC. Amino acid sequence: CASSLATGGIEGYTF.